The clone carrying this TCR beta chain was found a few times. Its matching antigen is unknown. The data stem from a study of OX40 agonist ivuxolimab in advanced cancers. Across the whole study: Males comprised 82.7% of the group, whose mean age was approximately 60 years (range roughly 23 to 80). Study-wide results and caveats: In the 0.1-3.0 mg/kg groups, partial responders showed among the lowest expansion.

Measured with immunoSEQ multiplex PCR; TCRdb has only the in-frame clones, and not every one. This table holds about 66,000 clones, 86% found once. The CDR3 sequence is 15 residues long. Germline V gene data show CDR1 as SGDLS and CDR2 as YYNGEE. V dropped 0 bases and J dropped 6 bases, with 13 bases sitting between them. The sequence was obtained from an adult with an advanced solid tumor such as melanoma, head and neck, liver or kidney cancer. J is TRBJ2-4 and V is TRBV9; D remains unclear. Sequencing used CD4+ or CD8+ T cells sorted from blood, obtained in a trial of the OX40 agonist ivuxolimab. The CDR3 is CASSVDPSSLNIQYF. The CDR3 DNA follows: TGTGCCAGCAGCGTAGACCCCAGCTCTTTAAACATTCAGTACTTC.